Listed here are 16 T cell receptor beta chains from one sample, sequenced in a study of T-cell memory formation after mild COVID-19. TCRdb re-derived calls from the 5' RACE reads in MiXCR, one entry per CDR3 protein. The sample records some 450,000 distinct CDR3 sequences, around 19% being singletons. Sequenced input: PBMCs or a T cell subset sorted from them (not recorded which). These receptors all come from an adult woman who had mild COVID-19 (a few samples of this study predate the infection). Cell type and time point are not known.

The chain joins TRBV4-3 to TRBJ2-7; the D gene is possibly TRBD1 (5 bases). The germline gives CDR1 LGHNA, CDR2 YSLEER. CDR3 length: 13 residues. Deletions cut 2 bases from V and 5 bases from J, with 10 bases between. As DNA, the CDR3 is TGCGCCAGCAGCCAAACCGACAGCCACGAGCAGTACTTC. Its protein product is CASSQTDSHEQYF.

The chain carries TRBV7-9 and TRBJ1-6; D remains unclear. Deletions cut 1 base from V and 8 bases from J, with 12 bases between. The CDR3 consists of 15 residues. CDR1 is SEHNR, CDR2 FQNEAQ, per germline (reference sequence). The CDR3 sequence is CASSLGGRRDSPLHF. The CDR3 DNA follows: TGTGCCAGCAGCTTAGGTGGCAGGCGAGATTCACCCCTCCACTTT.

J is TRBJ1-6 and V is TRBV20-1, with 8 bases fitting TRBD1. The length of the CDR3 is 13 residues. After removal of 6 bases from V and 6 bases from J, the junction contained 4 bases not matched to a gene. Per the germline V gene, CDR1 is DFQATT and CDR2 is SNEGSKA (reference sequence). CDR3 amino acids: CSADQGANSPLHF. The CDR3 bases are TGCAGTGCGGATCAGGGGGCTAATTCACCCCTCCACTTT.

This clonotype was seen a few times. This chain connects TRBV5-1 to TRBJ2-1; the D gene could be TRBD1 or TRBD2 (5 bases each). This CDR3 contains 15 residues. The ends were cut back, 5 bases at V and 3 bases at J, with 15 bases in the middle. The V gene's germline CDR1 is SGHRS and CDR2 YFSETQ. The CDR3 sequence is CASSSVRGSYNEQFF. In nucleotides, the CDR3 is TGCGCCAGCAGTTCCGTACGGGGCAGCTACAATGAGCAGTTCTTC.

The V call is TRBV12-3 or TRBV12-4, the J call TRBJ1-3, with a tentative D call TRBD1 (6 bases). Trimming shortened V by 5 bases and J by 0 bases, and 8 bases separated the two germline ends. The length of the CDR3 is 14 residues. This chain's CDR3 is CASSIQGSGNTIYF. CDR3 in DNA: TGTGCCAGCAGTATACAGGGCTCTGGAAACACCATATATTTT.

The CDR3 sequence is CASSVGQGYNEQFF. The CDR3 nucleotides read TGCGCCAGCAGCGTGGGACAGGGCTACAATGAGCAGTTCTTC. The chain combines TRBV5-1 with TRBJ2-1; TRBD1 agrees at 9 bases. CDR3 length: 14 residues. Trimming took 4 bases from V and 3 from J; bases not matched to a gene: 2. Per germline, CDR1 SGHRS and CDR2 YFSETQ.

This clonotype was seen at least ten times. J is TRBJ2-5 and V is TRBV7-3; TRBD2 matches at 7 bases. The CDR3 has 16 amino acids. Looked up from germline, CDR1 is SGHTA and CDR2 is FQGTGA. V shed 0 bases and J 5 bases; nucleotides not matched to a gene: 9. In DNA form, the CDR3 reads TGTGCCAGCAGCTTAACGGGGACTACCAGCGGGGAGACCCAGTACTTC. Residues: CASSLTGTTSGETQYF.

V and J are TRBV15 and TRBJ1-3, with no clear D. Germline V CDR1 and CDR2: LNHNV, YYDKDF (reference sequence). Trimming took off 6 bases at V and 4 bases at J, with 10 bases between the two ends. The CDR3 loop spans 13 amino acids. This CDR3 reads CATRIPAGNTIYF. The CDR3 DNA reads as TGTGCCACCAGGATCCCTGCCGGAAACACCATATATTTT.

There are a few counts of this clonotype. The chain employs TRBV13 and TRBJ2-7; 9 nucleotides line up with TRBD2. V trimming: 6 bases; J trimming: 5 bases; junction bases outside the gene matches: 14. CDR1 PRHDT and CDR2 FYEKMQ come from the germline V gene (reference sequence). The CDR3 runs to 16 residues. The CDR3 region is CASRQTSGRPPNEQYF. CDR3 DNA: TGTGCCAGCAGACAGACGAGCGGGAGGCCACCAAACGAGCAGTACTTC.

A few counts support this clonotype. The V gene is TRBV24-1, the J gene TRBJ2-1; 9 nucleotides agree with TRBD1. Germline CDR1 and CDR2: KGHDR and SFDVKD. The CDR3 sequence is 17 residues long. The V gene end was trimmed by 4 bases and the J gene end by 5 bases; junction bases not matched to a gene: 11. CDR3: CATSDFSDRDRDNEQFF. The CDR3 DNA reads TGTGCCACCAGTGACTTTTCGGACCGGGACAGGGACAATGAGCAGTTCTTC.

This rearrangement joins TRBV7-2 to TRBJ2-1, with a possible D match to TRBD2 (5 bases). V was trimmed by 0 bases and J by 0 bases, leaving 15 bases between them. The CDR3 has 18 residues. CDR1 SGHTA and CDR2 FQGNSA come from the germline V gene. DNA of the CDR3: TGTGCCAGCAGCTTAGCCCCGGCGGGCGCGAGCTCCTACAATGAGCAGTTCTTC. This gives the protein CASSLAPAGASSYNEQFF.

This clonotype was detected only a few times. The CDR3 DNA is TGTGCCAGACGACTCAAGAGCTACAATGAGCAGTTCTTC. This gives the protein CARRLKSYNEQFF. The chain joins TRBV7-2 to TRBJ2-1; D gene uncertain. The CDR3 runs to 13 residues. V lost 9 bases and J 3 bases, leaving 12 bases between the germline ends. CDR1 SGHTA and CDR2 FQGNSA come from the germline V gene. Supplemented by reference TRBV7-2 and TRBJ2-1, the full variable domain reads GAGVSQSPSNKVTEKGKDVELRCDPISGHTALYWYRQSLGQGLEFLIYFQGNSAPDKSGLPSDRFSAERTGGSVSTLTIQRTQQEDSAVYLCARRLKSYNEQFFGPGTRLTVL.

There are a few counts of this clonotype. The V and J genes are TRBV5-1 and TRBJ1-4; no definite D call. Per the germline V gene, CDR1 is SGHRS and CDR2 is YFSETQ. This CDR3 is built from 14 residues. V lost 5 bases and J 1 base, leaving 9 bases between the germline ends. In nucleotides, the CDR3 is TGCGCCAGCAGTCGTGGGATAACTAATGAAAAACTGTTTTTT. This sequence encodes CASSRGITNEKLFF.

This chain joins TRBV12-3 or TRBV12-4 and TRBJ2-2, with 8 bases aligning to TRBD2. The CDR3 has 17 residues. The J segment lost 1 base and the V segment lost 8 bases, leaving 12 bases of the junction unmatched. The CDR3 region is CASSFTPGLVNTGELFF. DNA of the CDR3: TGTGCCAGCTCGTTTACCCCGGGACTAGTGAACACCGGGGAGCTGTTTTTT.

J is TRBJ2-3 and V is TRBV9, with 7 bases lining up with TRBD1. Germline V gives CDR1 SGDLS, CDR2 YYNGEE. CDR3 length equals 17 residues. V lost 3 bases and J lost 0; bases outside the gene matches: 10. CDR3 sequence: CASSGSAGTVSTDTQYF. CDR3 DNA sequence: TGTGCCAGCAGCGGTAGCGCAGGGACAGTTAGCACAGATACGCAGTATTTT.

This rearrangement joins TRBV27 to TRBJ2-5, with 10 bases aligning to TRBD1. Germline values: CDR1 MNHEY, CDR2 SMNVEV (reference sequence). This CDR3 is 17 amino acids long. V shed 3 bases, J shed 4 bases, and the junction held 11 bases outside the gene matches. CDR3 sequence: CASSLEGQGNLGETQYF. The CDR3 DNA is TGTGCCAGCAGTTTGGAGGGACAGGGGAACCTCGGAGAGACCCAGTACTTC.